This entry lists 4 T cell receptor beta chains sequenced from one sample in a study of CD8 T cells in acute hepatitis C reinfection. Study-level results: Preferential TRBV04 and TRBV06 usage appeared in all groups and was not explained by the naive pool.

Time point specified: acute HCV infection, within 168 days of estimated infection date. Sequencing of hepatitis C virus-specific cells was done ex vivo rather than after in vitro expansion. Data came from immunoSEQ multiplex PCR; TCRdb stores just in-frame clones and leaves some out. The repertoire includes around 1,000 clones, less than 80% of them detected once, and around 10% sits in the top ten. Sequenced here: HCV NS3-1073 tetramer-sorted CD8+ T cells from PBMCs, sampled during acute infection. The receptors stem from a woman under 30 who spontaneously cleared hepatitis C infection.

This clone was detected a few times. The rearrangement joins TRBV28 to TRBJ2-1; maybe TRBD2 (5 bases). CDR1 and CDR2 from the germline V gene are MDHEN and SYDVKM. Trimming shortened V by 5 bases and J by 8 bases, and 19 bases separated the two germline ends. The CDR3 is 15 amino acids. CDR3 DNA: TGTGCCAGCAGTACTCCCGGGATGCGGGTCTATGAGCAGTTCTTC. This sequence encodes CASSTPGMRVYEQFF.

The gene calls are TRBV27 and TRBJ2-5; D remains unclear. This CDR3 is built from 15 residues. Trimming stripped 8 bases from V and 5 bases from J, with 21 bases between. CDR1 and CDR2 (germline): MNHEY, SMNVEV (reference sequence). Written as DNA, the CDR3 is TGTGCCAGCCGTCCGGCACCGGGCAACTGGGAGACCCAGTACTTC. The encoded protein is CASRPAPGNWETQYF.

This chain links TRBV19 with TRBJ2-3; 13 nucleotides line up with TRBD2. CDR3 length equals 17 residues. V dropped 5 bases and J dropped 2; count of bases not matched to a gene: 7. The germline V gene encodes CDR1 LNHDA and CDR2 SQIVND (reference sequence). Here the CDR3 reads CASSPQTSGGYTDTQYF. The CDR3 region has the DNA TGTGCCAGTAGTCCCCAGACTAGCGGGGGGTACACAGATACGCAGTATTTT.

The genes are TRBV7-8 and TRBJ2-5; tentatively, D is TRBD1 or TRBD2 (5 bases each). Trimming shortened V by 5 bases and J by 4 bases, and 17 bases separated the two germline ends. CDR1 and CDR2 (germline): SGHVS, FQNEAQ. This CDR3 region has 15 residues. CDR3 nucleotide sequence: TGTGCCAGCAGCCATCCCGGGACCACGGGAGAGACCCAGTACTTC. Translation gives CASSHPGTTGETQYF.